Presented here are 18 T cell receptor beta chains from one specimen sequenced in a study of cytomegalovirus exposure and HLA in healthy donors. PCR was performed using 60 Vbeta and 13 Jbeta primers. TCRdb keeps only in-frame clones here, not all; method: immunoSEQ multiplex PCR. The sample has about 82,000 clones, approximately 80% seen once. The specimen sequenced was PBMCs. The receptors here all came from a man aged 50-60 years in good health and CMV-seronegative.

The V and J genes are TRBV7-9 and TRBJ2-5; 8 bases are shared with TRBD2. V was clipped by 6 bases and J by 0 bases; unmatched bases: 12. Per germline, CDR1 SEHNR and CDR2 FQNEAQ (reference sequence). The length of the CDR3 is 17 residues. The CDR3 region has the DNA TGTGCCAGCAGTAGTCGGCCCACTAGCGGCTACCAAGAGACCCAGTACTTC. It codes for CASSSRPTSGYQETQYF.

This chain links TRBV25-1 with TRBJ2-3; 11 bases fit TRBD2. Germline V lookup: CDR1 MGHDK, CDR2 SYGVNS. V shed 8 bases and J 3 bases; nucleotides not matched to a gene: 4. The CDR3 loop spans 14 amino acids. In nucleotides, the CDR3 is TGTGCCAGCGCACTAGCGGGAGATACAGATACGCAGTATTTT. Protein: CASALAGDTDTQYF.

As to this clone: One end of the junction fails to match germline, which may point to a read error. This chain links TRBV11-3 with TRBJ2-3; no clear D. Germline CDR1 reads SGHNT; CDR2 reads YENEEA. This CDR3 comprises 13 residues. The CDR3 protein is CASSSRRRDAQYF. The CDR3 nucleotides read TGTGCCAGCAGCTCGCGACGGAGAGATGCGCAGTATTTT.

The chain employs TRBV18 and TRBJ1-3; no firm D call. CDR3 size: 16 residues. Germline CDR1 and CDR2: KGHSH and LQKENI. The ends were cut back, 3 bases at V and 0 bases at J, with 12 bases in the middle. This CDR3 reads CASSPSQSISGNTIYF. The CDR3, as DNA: TGTGCCAGCTCACCGTCACAGTCCATCTCTGGAAACACCATATATTTT.

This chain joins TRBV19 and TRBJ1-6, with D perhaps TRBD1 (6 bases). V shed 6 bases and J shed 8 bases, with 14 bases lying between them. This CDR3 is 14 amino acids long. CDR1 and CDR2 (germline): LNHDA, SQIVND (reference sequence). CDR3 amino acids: CASSTGLRDSPLHF. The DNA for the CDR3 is TGTGCCAGTAGCACAGGGCTTCGAGATTCACCCCTCCACTTT.

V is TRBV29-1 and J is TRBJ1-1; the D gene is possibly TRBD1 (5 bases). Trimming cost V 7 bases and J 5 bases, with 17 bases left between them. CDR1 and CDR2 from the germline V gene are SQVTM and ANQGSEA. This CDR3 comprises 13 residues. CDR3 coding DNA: TGCAGCGCTCCCAGCGGGGCGGGAACTGAAGCTTTCTTT. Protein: CSAPSGAGTEAFF.

Here the CDR3 reads CASSFGRTQNTEAFF. The CDR3 bases are TGCGCCAGCAGCTTCGGTAGGACACAGAACACTGAAGCTTTCTTT. This chain connects TRBV5-1 to TRBJ1-1; D might be TRBD1 (5 bases). The germline V and J ends were trimmed by 2 bases and 1 base, with 12 bases remaining between them. This CDR3 has 15 residues. The germline CDR1 and CDR2 sequences are SGHRS and YFSETQ.

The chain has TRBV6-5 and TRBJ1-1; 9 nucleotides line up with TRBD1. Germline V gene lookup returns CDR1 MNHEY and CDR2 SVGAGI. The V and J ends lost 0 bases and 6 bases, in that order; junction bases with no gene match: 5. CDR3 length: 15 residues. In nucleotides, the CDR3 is TGTGCCAGCAGTTACTCAGACAGGGGGAGGCCTGAAGCTTTCTTT. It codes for CASSYSDRGRPEAFF.

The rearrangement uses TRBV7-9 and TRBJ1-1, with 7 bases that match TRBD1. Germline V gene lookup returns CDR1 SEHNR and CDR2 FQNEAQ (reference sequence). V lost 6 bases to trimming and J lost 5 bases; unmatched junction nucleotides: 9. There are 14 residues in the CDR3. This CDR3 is CASRRRTGSTEAFF. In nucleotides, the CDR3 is TGTGCCAGCAGGAGACGGACAGGTAGTACTGAAGCTTTCTTT.

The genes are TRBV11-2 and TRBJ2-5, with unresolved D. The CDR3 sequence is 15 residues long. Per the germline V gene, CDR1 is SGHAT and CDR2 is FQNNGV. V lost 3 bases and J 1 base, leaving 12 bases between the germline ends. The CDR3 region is CASSFGHSSQETQYF. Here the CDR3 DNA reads TGTGCCAGCAGCTTTGGGCACTCGTCCCAAGAGACCCAGTACTTC.

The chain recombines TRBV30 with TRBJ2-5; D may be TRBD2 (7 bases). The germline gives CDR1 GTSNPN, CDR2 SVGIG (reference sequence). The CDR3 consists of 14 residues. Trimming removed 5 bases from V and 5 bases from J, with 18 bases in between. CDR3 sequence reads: CAWEAGGARETQYF. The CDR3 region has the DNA TGTGCCTGGGAGGCTGGGGGGGCACGGGAGACCCAGTACTTC.

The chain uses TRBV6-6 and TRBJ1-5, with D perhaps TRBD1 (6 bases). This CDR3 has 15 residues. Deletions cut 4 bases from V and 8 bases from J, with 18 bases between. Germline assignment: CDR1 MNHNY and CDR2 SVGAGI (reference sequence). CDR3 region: CASSSGLAAGEPQHF. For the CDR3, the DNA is TGTGCCAGCAGTTCCGGGCTGGCGGCAGGGGAGCCCCAGCATTTT.

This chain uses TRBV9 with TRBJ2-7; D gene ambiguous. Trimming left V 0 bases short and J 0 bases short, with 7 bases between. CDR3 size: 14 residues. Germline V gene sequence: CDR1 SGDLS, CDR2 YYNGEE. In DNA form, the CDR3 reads TGTGCCAGCAGCGTAGCAAGCTCCTCCTACGAGCAGTACTTC. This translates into CASSVASSSYEQYF.

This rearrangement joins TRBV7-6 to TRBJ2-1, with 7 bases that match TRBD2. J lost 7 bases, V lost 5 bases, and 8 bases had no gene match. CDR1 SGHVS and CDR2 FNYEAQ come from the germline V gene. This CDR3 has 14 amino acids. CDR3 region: CASSPTLSGNEQFF. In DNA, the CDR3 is TGTGCCAGCAGCCCGACCCTTAGCGGGAATGAGCAGTTCTTC.

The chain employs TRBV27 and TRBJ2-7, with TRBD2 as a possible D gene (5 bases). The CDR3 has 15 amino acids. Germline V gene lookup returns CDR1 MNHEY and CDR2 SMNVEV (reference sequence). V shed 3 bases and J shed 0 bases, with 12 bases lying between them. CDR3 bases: TGTGCCAGCAGTTTGAGAGGTGGGAGCTCCTACGAGCAGTACTTC. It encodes CASSLRGGSSYEQYF.

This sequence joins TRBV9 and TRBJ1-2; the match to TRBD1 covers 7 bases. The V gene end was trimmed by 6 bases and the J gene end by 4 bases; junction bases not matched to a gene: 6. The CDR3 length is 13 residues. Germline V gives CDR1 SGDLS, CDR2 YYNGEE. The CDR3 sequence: CASNRDSGYGYTF. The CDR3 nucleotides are TGTGCCAGCAACCGGGACAGCGGCTATGGCTACACCTTC.

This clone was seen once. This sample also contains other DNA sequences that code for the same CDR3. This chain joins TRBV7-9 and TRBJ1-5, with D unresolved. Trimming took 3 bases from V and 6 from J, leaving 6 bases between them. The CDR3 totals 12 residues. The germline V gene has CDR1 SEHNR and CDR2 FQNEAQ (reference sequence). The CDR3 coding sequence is TGTGCCAGCAGCTTTTCGGGTCAGCCCCAGCATTTT. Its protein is CASSFSGQPQHF.

For the CDR3, the DNA is TGCGCCAGCAGCCAAGAAGTCCTGTCCGGGAGCTCTGGAAACACCATATATTTT. It codes for CASSQEVLSGSSGNTIYF. This chain uses TRBV4-3 with TRBJ1-3; D is unresolved. Trimming shortened V by 0 bases and J by 0 bases, and 15 bases separated the two germline ends. CDR3 length equals 18 residues. Germline V lookup: CDR1 LGHNA, CDR2 YSLEER.